The rows below give T cell receptor beta chains drawn from one sample of a study of EBV T-cell therapy then PD-1 blockade in nasopharyngeal carcinoma. Only in-frame clones appear in the TCRdb table, and some are missing; sequencing was by immunoSEQ multiplex PCR. The sample shows tens of thousands of clones, 82% of them seen only once. Antigens for these TCRs are unknown. The sequencing here drew on CD8+ T cells from blood, taken at day -245 from a patient whose treatment included autologous EBV-specific T cells and nivolumab. All receptors come from a man aged 35-49 years with nasopharyngeal carcinoma. The CDR3 runs from the conserved cysteine through the conserved F or W. A D gene is named only where the DNA matches it firmly. Expanded clones are given a class, and other clones once, few, many or no size at all.

clone size	D gene	V gene	J gene	CDR3 DNA	CDR3 protein
-	TRBD2	TRBV9	TRBJ2-3	TGTGCCAGCAGCGTAGTGGTAGCGGGGAATACAGATACGCAGTATTTT	CASSVVVAGNTDTQYF
-	-	TRBV7-9	TRBJ2-5	TGTGCCAGCTCGGAAGAGACCCAGTACTTC	CASSEETQYF
-	-	TRBV7-3	TRBJ1-1	TGTGCCAGCAGCTTAAGCGCGAGAGGGGGACGTCCTGAAGCTTTCTTT	CASSLSARGGRPEAFF
-	-	TRBV10-3	TRBJ2-3	TGTGCCATCAGTGGAGATGGGCCCACAGATACGCAGTATTTT	CAISGDGPTDTQYF
-	-	TRBV6-1	TRBJ2-7	TGTGCCAGCAGTGAACTGAACGAGCAGTACTTC	CASSELNEQYF
few	-	TRBV27	TRBJ1-5	TGTGCCAGCAGTACCGGATCCCTATCCCCCCAGCATTTT	CASSTGSLSPQHF
-	-	TRBV20-1	TRBJ1-6	TGCAGTGCTAGTAGTCTCAGGGATAGCTCCTATAATTCACCCCTCCACTTT	CSASSLRDSSYNSPLHF
once	-	TRBV4-3	TRBJ2-7	TGCGCCAGCAGCCAAGATTGGGCAGGGGTCTACGAGCAGTACTTC	CASSQDWAGVYEQYF
once	TRBD2	TRBV27	TRBJ2-1	TGTGCCAGCAGTTTATCCTTTACTAGCGGGGGGGGTTACAATGAGCAGTTCTTC	CASSLSFTSGGGYNEQFF
-	TRBD1	TRBV5-3	TRBJ1-2	TGTGCCAGAAGCCCTCCCGGGACAGGGGGCTATGGCTACACCTTC	CARSPPGTGGYGYTF
-	-	TRBV6-5	TRBJ1-2	TGTGCCAGCAGTTACTATCAGGCCCCTAACTATGGCTACACCTTC	CASSYYQAPNYGYTF
-	-	TRBV2	TRBJ2-3	TGTGCCAGCCCCATCCCTAGTAGGACAGATACGCAGTATTTT	CASPIPSRTDTQYF
-	-	TRBV19	TRBJ2-1	TGTGCCAGTAGTATTGCATTTTCGCTGGTCAGCTCCTACAATGAGCAGTTCTTC	CASSIAFSLVSSYNEQFF
-	-	TRBV27	TRBJ1-1	TGTGCCAGCAGTTTGGCAGGGTCAGGCACTGAAGCTTTCTTT	CASSLAGSGTEAFF
many	-	TRBV7-9	TRBJ1-5	TGTGCCAGCAGCTCAACCGGGCCGGGGGGTCAGCCCCAGCATTTT	CASSSTGPGGQPQHF
-	-	TRBV6-4	TRBJ2-2	TGTGCCAGCAGTGGGGGTTTCACCGGGGAGCTGTTTTTT	CASSGGFTGELFF
-	-	TRBV7-9	TRBJ1-2	TGTGCCAGCAGCTTAGATCACGGATTCTATGGCTACACCTTC	CASSLDHGFYGYTF
-	-	TRBV6-5	TRBJ1-5	TGTGCCAGCAGAAGAGACAGCCATAGCAATCAGCCCCAGCATTTT	CASRRDSHSNQPQHF
-	TRBD1	TRBV4-3	TRBJ2-6	TGCGCCAGCAGCCAAGCAGGGGGCTCTGGGGCCAACGTCCTGACTTTC	CASSQAGGSGANVLTF
-	-	TRBV4-1	TRBJ2-6	TGCGCCAGCAGCCAAGAAGAAGGTTCTGGGGCCAACGTCCTGACTTTC	CASSQEEGSGANVLTF
few	TRBD1	TRBV7-6	TRBJ1-3	TGTGCCAGCAGCTCGGACAGGGGAAACACCATATATTTT	CASSSDRGNTIYF
-	-	TRBV4-1	TRBJ2-7	TGCGCCAGCAGCCCTCAAGCTGGGCAGGCCTCTTACGAGCAGTACTTC	CASSPQAGQASYEQYF
-	-	TRBV7-8	TRBJ1-2	TGTGCCAGCAGCTTAGAGGGGGGCGGGTATGGCTACACCTTC	CASSLEGGGYGYTF
-	TRBD1	TRBV2	TRBJ1-4	TGTGCCAGCAGGGCGGACAGGGGGACGTTTTTT	CASRADRGTFF
few	-	TRBV5-5	TRBJ2-7	TGTGCCAGCAGCTTGGGGGTCCCATACGAGCAGTACTTC	CASSLGVPYEQYF
-	-	TRBV28	TRBJ1-5	TGTGCCAGCAGTTTAGAGGGGCTTCAGCCCCAGCATTTT	CASSLEGLQPQHF
medium-sized	TRBD1	TRBV7-6	TRBJ1-2	TGTGCCAGCAGCTTAGACAGGGGCTATGGCTACACCTTC	CASSLDRGYGYTF
-	-	TRBV7-2	TRBJ2-1	TGTGCCAGCAGCTTGGGAGGACTAACATACAATGAGCAGTTCTTC	CASSLGGLTYNEQFF
once	-	TRBV5-1	TRBJ2-7	TGCGCCAGCAGCTGGGACGTTTACTACGAGCAGTACTTC	CASSWDVYYEQYF
-	-	TRBV5-4	TRBJ2-1	TGTGCCAGCAGCCACAGTAACAATGAGCAGTTCTTC	CASSHSNNEQFF
-	-	TRBV5-4	TRBJ1-1	TGTGCCAGCCATTCATCGAAACCTGAAGCTTTCTTT	CASHSSKPEAFF
-	TRBD2	TRBV5-1	TRBJ2-6	TGCGCCAGCAGTGGACGGGGGGACTCTGGGGCCAACGTCCTGACTTTC	CASSGRGDSGANVLTF
once	-	TRBV27	TRBJ1-6	TGTGCCAGCAGTTTAACCTTAACAGGGATAGGCTCACCCCTCCACTTT	CASSLTLTGIGSPLHF
-	TRBD1	TRBV3-1/TRBV3-2	TRBJ2-1	TGTGCCAGCAGCCAAGAATGGGCCCAACTCCGGGACAGGGGATACAATGAGCAGTTCTTC	CASSQEWAQLRDRGYNEQFF
-	-	TRBV3-1/TRBV3-2	TRBJ2-5	TGTGCCAGCAGCCAAGATCCCCTGACCCAGTACTTC	CASSQDPLTQYF
few	-	TRBV5-6	TRBJ2-1	TGTGCCAGCAGCTTGTATCTTACGGACGACTACTACAATGAGCAGTTCTTC	CASSLYLTDDYYNEQFF
-	-	TRBV4-2	TRBJ1-2	TGTGCCAGCAGCCTAGCCTTATGGGACTATGGCTACACCTTC	CASSLALWDYGYTF
-	-	TRBV10-3	TRBJ1-5	TGTGCCATCAGTGAGTCGATGGGCAGCCCCCAGCATTTT	CAISESMGSPQHF
-	-	TRBV7-3	TRBJ2-7	TGTGCCAGCAGCCCAACAGCCGCTCAAGCCTACGAGCAGTACTTC	CASSPTAAQAYEQYF
-	-	TRBV28	TRBJ1-1	TGTGCCAGCAGTTTGGAAATGAACACTGAAGCTTTCTTT	CASSLEMNTEAFF
-	TRBD2	TRBV10-3	TRBJ2-3	TGTGCCATCAGAGGGACTAGCGGGGAAAGAGGGACAGATACGCAGTATTTT	CAIRGTSGERGTDTQYF
-	-	TRBV2	TRBJ1-1	TGTGCCAGTAAAAAGGGGGGCACTGAAGCTTTCTTT	CASKKGGTEAFF
-	-	TRBV6-2/TRBV6-3	TRBJ2-7	TGTGCCAGCAGTTACCTTAGCAGCTCCTACGAGCAGTACTTC	CASSYLSSSYEQYF
-	TRBD1	TRBV27	TRBJ1-2	TGTGCCAGCAGTTCCTCACTAACAGGGGATCGGCTTGGCTACACCTTC	CASSSSLTGDRLGYTF
-	-	TRBV10-3	TRBJ2-3	TGTGCCATCAGGGCCCGAGTCTGGGGAACAGATACGCAGTATTTT	CAIRARVWGTDTQYF